One and the same sample provided the 21 T cell receptor beta chains below, sequenced in a study of T cells after yellow fever vaccination. TCRdb reprocessed the 5' RACE reads with MiXCR, giving one entry per CDR3 protein. The profile shows roughly 310,000 distinct CDR3 sequences, about 8.7% of them singletons. The material sequenced was PBMCs, taken on the day of the first yellow fever vaccination. Receptor source: a man aged 18 to 35 who received the YFV17D yellow fever vaccine.

This clonotype was picked up many times. V and J are TRBV3-1 and TRBJ2-7; D is perhaps TRBD1 (6 bases). Germline V CDR1 and CDR2: LGHDT, YNNKEL (reference sequence). V lost 5 bases, J lost 2 bases, and 16 bases lay in between. CDR3 length equals 15 residues. The CDR3 bases are TGTGCCAGCAGCTTAACCGGGACAAAGGCCTACGAGCAGTACTTC. Translation: CASSLTGTKAYEQYF.

The V gene is TRBV11-2, the J gene TRBJ1-2, with TRBD1 identical over 7 bases. This CDR3 has 18 amino acids. Germline V CDR1 and CDR2: SGHAT, FQNNGV. Trimming took 2 bases from V and 5 from J; bases not matched to a gene: 17. The CDR3 sequence: CASSLLRDRRGEGYGYTF. The CDR3 region has the DNA TGTGCCAGCAGCTTACTCCGGGACAGAAGGGGGGAGGGATATGGCTACACCTTC.

There are many counts of this clonotype. The gene calls are TRBV6-2 or TRBV6-3 and TRBJ1-2; D is undetermined. CDR3 length equals 19 residues. V was cut by 3 bases and J by 3 bases, with 26 bases left in between. The germline CDR1 and CDR2 sequences are MNHEY and SVGEGT. CDR3 bases: TGTGCCAGCAGTTATCGAGTGGGTTCCTCACGCTGGTTTTACTATGGCTACACCTTC. This codes for CASSYRVGSSRWFYYGYTF.

This clonotype was recorded many times. The chain is built from TRBV7-8 and TRBJ1-5, with 8 nucleotides matching TRBD1. The CDR3 contains 14 residues. Germline V gene data show CDR1 as SGHVS and CDR2 as FQNEAQ. V was pared by 11 bases and J by 2 bases, with 8 bases of the junction left unmatched. Written as DNA, the CDR3 is TGTGCCGGCTCGGACAGGGCGGGCAATCAGCCCCAGCATTTT. The encoded protein is CAGSDRAGNQPQHF.

Ten or more counts support this clonotype. This chain joins TRBV19 and TRBJ2-1; 10 bases align to TRBD2. Germline values: CDR1 LNHDA, CDR2 SQIVND (reference sequence). The CDR3 loop spans 14 amino acids. The ends lost 5 bases at V and 9 bases at J; junction bases unmatched: 7. The CDR3 spells CASSLGLAKGEQFF. For the CDR3, the DNA is TGTGCCAGTAGTCTGGGACTAGCGAAGGGTGAGCAGTTCTTC.

This clonotype was seen at least ten times. The J gene is TRBJ1-4, the V gene TRBV12-3 or TRBV12-4; TRBD1 matches at 7 bases. V was clipped by 2 bases and J by 6 bases; unmatched bases: 3. This CDR3 comprises 14 residues. The CDR3 nucleotides read TGTGCCAGCAGTTTACGGCAGGGGGATGAAAAACTGTTTTTT. The encoded protein is CASSLRQGDEKLFF.

The rearrangement joins TRBV11-2 to TRBJ2-3; D gene ambiguous. The CDR3 loop spans 18 amino acids. CDR1 and CDR2 (germline): SGHAT, FQNNGV. V lost 3 bases to trimming and J lost 2 bases, with 21 bases between them. CDR3 in amino acids: CASSFEEWSKAITDTQYF. The CDR3 DNA is TGTGCCAGCAGCTTCGAGGAATGGAGCAAGGCCATCACAGATACGCAGTATTTT.

The chain couples TRBV11-2 to TRBJ2-7, with D possibly TRBD1 on 5 matching bases. Germline values: CDR1 SGHAT, CDR2 FQNNGV. With 2 bases removed from V and 2 bases from J, the gap between germline ends came to 13 bases. The CDR3 runs to 15 residues. The CDR3 DNA reads as TGTGCCAGCAGCTTATCAGTAGGGGATACCTACGAGCAGTACTTC. Its protein is CASSLSVGDTYEQYF. Filled out from reference TRBV11-2 and TRBJ2-7, the complete variable domain reads EAGVAQSPRYKIIEKRQSVAFWCNPISGHATLYWYQQILGQGPKLLIQFQNNGVVDDSQLPKDRFSAERLKGVDSTLKIQPAKLEDSAVYLCASSLSVGDTYEQYFGPGTRLTVT.

This clonotype was seen only a few times. V gene TRBV29-1 combines with J gene TRBJ2-5; D perhaps matches TRBD1 (5 bases). CDR1 SQVTM and CDR2 ANQGSEA come from the germline V gene. The CDR3 has 15 residues. V was cut by 7 bases and J by 1 base, with 19 bases left in between. The CDR3 spells CSDAPWGSSQETQYF. The CDR3 DNA follows: TGCAGCGACGCCCCCTGGGGCAGTAGCCAAGAGACCCAGTACTTC.

This clonotype has ten or more counts. This rearrangement joins TRBV20-1 to TRBJ2-1; TRBD1 agrees at 9 bases. V lost 2 bases to trimming and J lost 8 bases; unmatched junction nucleotides: 4. In germline, CDR1 is DFQATT, CDR2 SNEGSKA (reference sequence). The CDR3 consists of 13 residues. This CDR3 is CSARSTGGDEQFF. CDR3 DNA: TGCAGTGCTAGATCGACAGGGGGGGATGAGCAGTTCTTC.

V and J are TRBV6-5 and TRBJ1-1; 11 positions agree with TRBD1. In germline, CDR1 is MNHEY, CDR2 SVGAGI. The V segment lost 0 bases and the J segment 5 bases; nucleotides outside the gene matches: 5. The CDR3 contains 16 residues. CDR3 amino acids: CASSYSVGTGGTEAFF. Written as DNA, the CDR3 is TGTGCCAGCAGTTACTCCGTAGGGACAGGGGGGACTGAAGCTTTCTTT.

This clonotype was seen repeatedly, ten times or more. The chain joins TRBV25-1 to TRBJ2-1, with D possibly being TRBD2 (7 bases). The CDR3 has 14 residues. V lost 7 bases to trimming and J lost 2 bases, with 12 bases between them. Per the germline V gene, CDR1 is MGHDK and CDR2 is SYGVNS. The CDR3 region is CASTRGGAYNEQFF. The CDR3 nucleotides are TGTGCCAGCACTAGGGGGGGAGCCTACAATGAGCAGTTCTTC.

The CDR3: CASNGGTGYYNEQFF. CDR3 DNA: TGTGCCAGCAACGGTGGGACAGGGTACTACAATGAGCAGTTCTTC. V is TRBV11-2 and J is TRBJ2-1; TRBD1 agrees at 9 bases. This CDR3 spans 15 amino acids. Germline assignment: CDR1 SGHAT and CDR2 FQNNGV. With 7 bases clipped from V and 3 bases from J, the junction kept 7 bases outside the gene matches.

This rearrangement joins TRBV10-3 to TRBJ2-2; TRBD2 agrees at 11 bases. The CDR3 runs to 17 residues. The V and J ends lost 6 bases and 0 bases, in that order; junction bases with no gene match: 6. The germline V gene encodes CDR1 ENHRY and CDR2 SYGVKD. The DNA for the CDR3 is TGTGCCATCAGGGCGACTAGCGGGGACCCGAACACCGGGGAGCTGTTTTTT. The encoded protein is CAIRATSGDPNTGELFF.

In its sample, this clonotype was seen many times. The V and J genes are TRBV27 and TRBJ2-3, with D hard to call. Germline lookup yields CDR1 MNHEY and CDR2 SMNVEV (reference sequence). CDR3 length: 15 residues. V lost 6 bases and J 6 bases, leaving 19 bases between the germline ends. Here the CDR3 DNA reads TGTGCCAGCAGGTCCGGTTATCTCCAAAGGGATACGCAGTATTTT. Its protein is CASRSGYLQRDTQYF.

This clonotype was seen more than once but under ten times. The CDR3 DNA is TGCAGTGCCACTAGCGGGGGGGCCTGGGAGGAGACCCAGTACTTC. This translates into CSATSGGAWEETQYF. The chain joins TRBV20-1 to TRBJ2-5; 13 nucleotides line up with TRBD2. There are 15 residues in the CDR3. CDR1 is DFQATT, CDR2 SNEGSKA, per germline (reference sequence). V lost 6 bases, J lost 5 bases, and 9 bases stayed unmatched.

This clonotype was counted between two and nine times. The chain is built from TRBV24-1 and TRBJ2-1; 15 positions agree with TRBD2. This CDR3 is 16 amino acids long. V gave up 3 bases and J gave up 13 bases; unmatched junction bases: 9. The germline CDR1 and CDR2 sequences are KGHDR and SFDVKD. The CDR3 region is CATSDRTSGGAMGQFF. For the CDR3, the DNA is TGTGCCACCAGTGATAGGACTAGCGGGGGGGCCATGGGACAGTTCTTC.

The gene calls are TRBV6-1 and TRBJ2-3; D possibly matches TRBD1 or TRBD2 (5 bases each). In germline, CDR1 is MNHNS, CDR2 SASEGT. The CDR3 runs to 16 residues. Trimming took off 6 bases at V and 0 bases at J, with 16 bases between the two ends. DNA for the CDR3: TGTGCCAGCAGCAAAACCGGGACGGCTAGCACAGATACGCAGTATTTT. Its protein product is CASSKTGTASTDTQYF.

The chain is built from TRBV11-2 and TRBJ2-7; D is undetermined. The germline V and J ends were trimmed by 4 bases and 3 bases, with 19 bases remaining between them. Germline CDR1 SGHAT, CDR2 FQNNGV. This CDR3 spans 16 amino acids. The CDR3 protein is CASSSLSRGRLYEQYF. The CDR3 bases are TGTGCCAGCAGCTCCTTGTCGAGAGGCAGGCTCTACGAGCAGTACTTC.

This clonotype was observed at least ten times. The chain uses TRBV15 and TRBJ2-7; D might be TRBD1 (6 bases). The germline V and J ends were trimmed by 4 bases and 5 bases, with 12 bases remaining between them. This CDR3 is 13 amino acids long. Germline V CDR1 and CDR2: LNHNV, YYDKDF (reference sequence). As DNA, the CDR3 is TGTGCCACCAGCATGTCAGGGGCAGACGAGCAGTACGTC. This codes for CATSMSGADEQYV.

This clonotype was detected only a few times. This chain uses TRBV18 with TRBJ2-7, with 8 nucleotides matching TRBD1. The CDR3 has 15 amino acids. The germline V gene has CDR1 KGHSH and CDR2 LQKENI. Losses at the gene ends were 3 bases for V and 1 base for J; bases not matched to a gene: 5. The CDR3: CASSPDREPSYEQYF. CDR3 DNA: TGTGCCAGCTCACCGGACAGGGAGCCGTCCTACGAGCAGTACTTC.